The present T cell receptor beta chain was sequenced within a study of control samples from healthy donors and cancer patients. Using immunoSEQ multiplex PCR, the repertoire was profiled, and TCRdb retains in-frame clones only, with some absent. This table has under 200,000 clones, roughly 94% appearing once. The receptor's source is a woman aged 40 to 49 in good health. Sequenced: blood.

The CDR3 here is CASSLAASGRTLSYEQYF. DNA of the CDR3: TGTGCCAGCAGCTTAGCGGCCAGCGGGAGGACCCTCTCCTACGAGCAGTACTTC. V and J are TRBV7-2 and TRBJ2-7, with TRBD2 identical over 9 bases. With V trimmed by 0 bases and J by 0 bases, 9 bases remained unmatched. Germline CDR1 is SGHTA and CDR2 is FQGNSA. CDR3 length: 18 residues. The whole variable domain, filled in from reference TRBV7-2 and TRBJ2-7, reads GAGVSQSPSNKVTEKGKDVELRCDPISGHTALYWYRQSLGQGLEFLIYFQGNSAPDKSGLPSDRFSAERTGGSVSTLTIQRTQQEDSAVYLCASSLAASGRTLSYEQYFGPGTRLTVT.